These 8 T cell receptor beta chains were all obtained from the same sample, sequenced in a study of vaccination and CD4 T cells after COVID-19. The assay that was used to sequence DNA from cultured CD4+ T cells was the Oncomine TCR Beta short-read assay. MiXCR was run by TCRdb on the PCR reads, yielding one entry per CDR3 protein. Among some 21,000 distinct CDR3 sequences listed, approximately 52% were seen once. Their recognized antigens are unknown. The treatment is: roughly 10-day PBMC culture with coronavirus spike peptide pools or control peptides (ViraFEST assay). The material sequenced was CD4+ T cells from blood, cultured in vitro. All receptors derive from a human donor who had recovered from COVID-19.

The chain has TRBV29-1 and TRBJ1-5; 7 nucleotides match TRBD1. Trimming cost V 6 bases and J 7 bases; bases outside gene matches: 9. CDR1 SQVTM and CDR2 ANQGSEA come from the germline V gene. The CDR3 totals 13 residues. CDR3 protein: CSVRTGEGQPQHF. CDR3 sequence (DNA): TGCAGCGTAAGAACAGGGGAAGGGCAGCCCCAGCATTTT.

The chain is built from TRBV10-3 and TRBJ1-2; the D gene is possibly TRBD1 (6 bases). V was cut by 0 bases and J by 2 bases, with 10 bases left in between. The germline V gene encodes CDR1 ENHRY and CDR2 SYGVKD. The CDR3 contains 15 residues. The CDR3 here is CAISESEQGNYGYTF. The CDR3 DNA reads TGTGCCATCAGTGAGTCGGAACAGGGAAACTATGGCTACACCTTC.

This clonotype was picked up a small number of times. The chain couples TRBV20-1 to TRBJ2-7, with TRBD1 matching 7 bases. The V gene end was trimmed by 5 bases and the J gene end by 5 bases; junction bases not matched to a gene: 3. The CDR3 spans 11 residues. Per the germline V gene, CDR1 is DFQATT and CDR2 is SNEGSKA (reference sequence). CDR3 sequence: CSASDRDEQYF. For the CDR3, the DNA is TGCAGTGCTTCCGACAGGGACGAGCAGTACTTC.

The chain carries TRBV20-1 and TRBJ1-3; D unresolved. Germline V gene sequence: CDR1 DFQATT, CDR2 SNEGSKA (reference sequence). The CDR3 is 13 residues long. The V and J ends lost 1 base and 4 bases respectively, with 8 bases between them. As DNA, the CDR3 is TGCAGTGCTAGAGTAGCAGGAGGAAACACCATATATTTT. It translates to CSARVAGGNTIYF.

This chain uses TRBV12-5 with TRBJ1-2, with a tentative D call TRBD1 (6 bases). V dropped 6 bases and J dropped 8 bases, with 13 bases sitting between them. CDR1 is LGHNT and CDR2 is FRNRAP in the germline V gene. The CDR3 is 12 amino acids. The CDR3 nucleotides read TGTGCTAGTGGGCTGGACAGAGGAGGCTACACCTTC. It yields the protein CASGLDRGGYTF.

The chain uses TRBV19 and TRBJ1-1; D is unclear. The length of the CDR3 is 13 residues. Between the trimmed V and J ends, which lost 9 bases and 0 bases, there was a span of 11 bases. Germline CDR1 is LNHDA and CDR2 is SQIVND (reference sequence). The CDR3 coding sequence is TGTGCCAGCTTGAACAGTTTGAACACTGAAGCTTTCTTT. It codes for CASLNSLNTEAFF.

This clonotype occurred a few times. J is TRBJ1-1 and V is TRBV7-2; 9 bases match TRBD1. The germline CDR1 and CDR2 sequences are SGHTA and FQGNSA. Losses at the gene ends were 4 bases for V and 4 bases for J; bases not matched to a gene: 10. This CDR3 region has 16 residues. The CDR3 DNA is TGTGCCAGCAGCTCCGACTTAACAGGGGGCATCACTGAAGCTTTCTTT. It yields the protein CASSSDLTGGITEAFF.

Notes on this clonotype: At one boundary the junction diverges from the germline segment, which might be a read error. The gene calls are TRBV12-3 or TRBV12-4 and TRBJ2-1, with TRBD1 matching 11 bases. The CDR3 loop spans 11 amino acids. The CDR3 coding sequence is TGTGCCAGCACCATGGGGGACAGGGGGAGGTTC. It translates to CASTMGDRGRF.